This T cell receptor beta chain was captured in a study of regulatory T cells in long-lasting Graves disease (dated by TCRdb to the early 2020s). With respect to the entire study: Antithyroid drugs had been taken for less than 3 months by newly diagnosed Graves' disease patients. The study took place in China and was registered as a clinical trial. Peripheral blood TCR sequencing and RNA sequencing compared persistent Graves' disease patients with newly diagnosed Graves' disease patients. A total of around 35 samples underwent TCR sequencing: some 13 from persistent and around 20 from newly diagnosed Graves' disease patients.

Library preparation used multiplex PCR. The sequencer listed for this sample is Illumina HiSeq 4000. CDR3 regions were amplified by Arm-PCR with iRepertoire HTBI primers to construct TCR beta libraries. Gel purification was performed on PCR products prior to sequencing. The study's processing was this. Gene usage analysis of CDR3 amino acid clonotypes relied on the roughly 60 TRBV and about 15 TRBJ segments identified across samples. COPE and FqMerger were used to merge filtered high-quality paired reads into contigs. Contigs were aligned with BLAST to IMGT TRBV, TRBD and TRBJ reference genes, and CDR3 was defined per IMGT. Clonotypes above 0.1% frequency were classified as highly expanded clones. Shannon entropy served as the measure of repertoire diversity, while the Gini coefficient captured V-J evenness. Clonotypes shared by more than one individual were considered public. TCRdb redid the processing of the public reads, applying fastp at Q25 and MiXCR, and retained in-frame beta chains. When rows share a CDR3 protein, they turn into one entry using the most common DNA and genes. It is TCRdb's table, rather than the study itself, that gives the V and J calls and clone size. The sample profile shows approximately 300,000 distinct CDR3 sequences; under 20% of them were found once. The ten largest clones take up around 37% of the sample.

Results the study describes overall, beyond this receptor: As a limitation, the authors acknowledged that the small sample size may reduce accuracy. Because the primary lesion, thyroid tissue, could not be accessed, the study looked at peripheral blood alone. Preferential use of TRBV28, TRBJ1-2 and TRBJ2-5 was observed in persistent disease, whereas TRBV20-1 and TRBJ2-1 were favored in newly diagnosed disease. Patients with persistent disease shared more public clonotypes (about 2,700) than newly diagnosed patients did (966). Sequencing and analysis were limited to the TCR beta chain. Compared with newly diagnosed patients, patients with persistent Graves' disease had lower TCR Shannon entropy and fewer highly expanded clones, which suggests clonal expansion.

A distance of 11 bases separates the germline ends of V and J, which lose 2 bases and 0 bases respectively. The germline V gene provides CDR1 MNHEY and CDR2 SVGAGI. The CDR3 contains 15 residues, cysteine and phenylalanine counted. Of the read, only the CDR3 DNA is kept; its 45 bases are in frame from base 1. Concerning this clonotype: Its binding antigen is unknown. One base away there is no much larger clone; base qualities are not given.

According to the study, the label for this sample's time point signals: newly diagnosed GD, antithyroid drugs for less than 3 months. For both TCR sequencing and RNA sequencing, RNA was extracted from PBMCs using TRIzol. The diagnosis of Graves' disease followed American Thyroid Association guidelines. Patients were recruited from an endocrinology department in Xi'an, China. Each patient gave around 9.2 milliliters of peripheral blood, collected in an EDTA anticoagulant tube. Ficoll Paque Plus density gradient separation was used to isolate PBMCs, and no additional T cell sorting was done. RNA quality was checked with an Agilent 2100 Bioanalyzer and agarose gel, and concentration with a NanoDrop 2000.

This receptor chain uses TRBV6-5 and TRBJ2-7, and the D gene may be TRBD1, 6 bases matching. The clonotype originates from a female donor with Graves disease. The sample in question was peripheral blood mononuclear cells (PBMCs), obtained at new diagnosis, from a patient treated with antithyroid drugs. The CDR3 is CASSYRQGPSYEQYF. The DNA sequence reads TGTGCCAGCAGTTACCGGCAGGGGCCCTCCTACGAGCAGTACTTC.